One sample yielded the 4 T cell receptor beta chains listed below, sequenced in a study of T cells in Graves' hyperthyroidism and ophthalmopathy. RNA transcripts served as the template for amplifying TCR beta CDR3 regions. Initially, a first-round RT-PCR of the TCR CDR3 employed the HTBI primer set. TCRdb fed the multiplex PCR reads into MiXCR, producing one record per CDR3 protein. The sample has about 290,000 distinct CDR3 sequences, roughly 15% seen once. The sequenced material came from blood. These TCRs come from a woman in her thirties or forties with Graves' hyperthyroidism.

The chain couples TRBV20-1 to TRBJ2-7; D is unresolved. Germline V CDR1 and CDR2: DFQATT, SNEGSKA (reference sequence). This CDR3 has 13 residues. Deletions cut 0 bases from V and 7 bases from J, with 13 bases between. CDR3: CSARDLLVGEQYF. CDR3 DNA sequence: TGCAGTGCTAGAGACCTGCTCGTTGGGGAGCAGTACTTC.

This clonotype has a count of ten or more. The chain has TRBV7-9 and TRBJ2-7, with 11 bases lining up with TRBD1. The V gene's germline CDR1 is SEHNR and CDR2 FQNEAQ (reference sequence). The trim removed 1 base at V and 4 bases at J, leaving 3 bases unmatched. The CDR3 runs 15 residues. The CDR3 nucleotides read TGTGCCAGCAGCTTAGGGCGGGACAGGGGGTACGAGCAGTACTTC. Amino acids: CASSLGRDRGYEQYF.

This clonotype was found many times. The CDR3 coding sequence is TGTGCCAGCAAGGCAGAGGTGGCCCTAAGGGAGCAGTACTTC. Its protein product is CASKAEVALREQYF. This chain joins TRBV2 and TRBJ2-7; the D is unclear. CDR3 length equals 14 residues. From germline, CDR1 is SNHLY and CDR2 FYNNEI. V lost 7 bases to trimming and J lost 7 bases, with 20 bases between them.

This clonotype has at least ten counts. The genes are TRBV5-5 and TRBJ2-2; 11 bases map to TRBD2. Unmatched junction bases numbered 4, after V lost 3 bases and J lost 3 bases. Per the germline V gene, CDR1 is SGHKS and CDR2 is YYEKEE (reference sequence). The CDR3 totals 16 residues. CDR3: CASSSTSGSYTGELFF. The CDR3 nucleotides are TGTGCCAGCAGCTCAACTAGCGGGAGTTACACCGGGGAGCTGTTTTTT.